The present TCR beta chain was sequenced within a study of blood T cell repertoires in COVID-19. The repertoire was sequenced with immunoSEQ multiplex PCR; TCRdb's copy has only in-frame clones and lacks some. The sample contains over 200,000 clones, 75% to 85% of which appear only once. Sequences were obtained from PBMCs or T cells enriched from blood (not recorded which). This clonotype was obtained from a man in his forties or fifties who had recovered from COVID-19.

CDR3 amino acids: CASSLASQGVAFF. The CDR3 bases are TGCGCCAGCAGCTTGGCCTCACAGGGTGTTGCTTTCTTT. The rearrangement joins TRBV5-1 to TRBJ1-1, with D possibly TRBD1 on 6 matching bases. The CDR3 loop spans 13 amino acids. Germline V gene lookup returns CDR1 SGHRS and CDR2 YFSETQ. V dropped 0 bases and J dropped 11 bases, with 14 bases sitting between them.